Listed below are T cell receptor beta chains from one sample, sequenced in a study of T cells after yellow fever vaccination. TCRdb independently ran MiXCR on the 5' RACE reads; one entry per CDR3 protein. The data show 350,000 to 450,000 distinct CDR3 sequences, under 7.5% seen once. Sequenced here: PBMCs, sampled 5 days after the yellow fever booster vaccination. These receptors were collected from a man aged 25-45 years who received the YFV17D yellow fever vaccine. The CDR3 runs from the conserved cysteine through the conserved F or W. The order of the fields is CDR3 DNA, CDR3 protein, D gene, V gene, clone size, CDR3 length, J gene. D genes are given only for firm matches. Clone size appears in some rows only: once, few, many, or a class for an expanded clone.

CDR3 DNA: TGTGCCAGCAGCTTAACAGCCCGGGAGGAAAAACTGTTTTTT; CDR3 protein: CASSLTAREEKLFF; D gene: -; V gene: TRBV7-9; clone size: few; CDR3 length: 14; J gene: TRBJ1-4
CDR3 DNA: TGTGCCAGTAGGAGACAGGGGGCGTTATACAATGAGCAGTTCTTC; CDR3 protein: CASRRQGALYNEQFF; D gene: TRBD1; V gene: TRBV19; clone size: few; CDR3 length: 15; J gene: TRBJ2-1
CDR3 DNA: TGTGCCAGCAGTATCTCGGGAGAGACCCAGTACTTC; CDR3 protein: CASSISGETQYF; D gene: -; V gene: TRBV12-3/TRBV12-4; clone size: many; CDR3 length: 12; J gene: TRBJ2-5
CDR3 DNA: TGCAGCGTTGACTCGCACACAGGGGAGGCGGCGGCAGATACGCAGTATTTT; CDR3 protein: CSVDSHTGEAAADTQYF; D gene: -; V gene: TRBV29-1; clone size: once; CDR3 length: 17; J gene: TRBJ2-3
CDR3 DNA: TGCAGTGCCGAGGGACTAGCGGGAGGTAGTGAGCAGTTCTTC; CDR3 protein: CSAEGLAGGSEQFF; D gene: TRBD2; V gene: TRBV20-1; clone size: few; CDR3 length: 14; J gene: TRBJ2-1
CDR3 DNA: TGCAGTGCTAGTATATATTTCACGGTGGAAAACACTGAAGCTTTCTTT; CDR3 protein: CSASIYFTVENTEAFF; D gene: -; V gene: TRBV20-1; clone size: few; CDR3 length: 16; J gene: TRBJ1-1
CDR3 DNA: TGTGCCAGCAGCTTAAACTGGGAGGCAGGGGGCGACACCGGGGAGCTGTTTTTT; CDR3 protein: CASSLNWEAGGDTGELFF; D gene: TRBD1; V gene: TRBV7-3; clone size: -; CDR3 length: 18; J gene: TRBJ2-2
CDR3 DNA: TGTGCCAGCAGCTTGGTTGGCAGGGAAGAGACCCAGTACTTC; CDR3 protein: CASSLVGREETQYF; D gene: -; V gene: TRBV5-6; clone size: many; CDR3 length: 14; J gene: TRBJ2-5
CDR3 DNA: TGCTTCGGAGGACAGGCTAGGGGCTCCTACGAGCAGTACTTC; CDR3 protein: CFGGQARGSYEQYF; D gene: TRBD1; V gene: TRBV20-1; clone size: -; CDR3 length: 14; J gene: TRBJ2-7
CDR3 DNA: TGCAGCGTTCGAGCTAGTTTCTACGAGCAGTACTTC; CDR3 protein: CSVRASFYEQYF; D gene: -; V gene: TRBV29-1; clone size: -; CDR3 length: 12; J gene: TRBJ2-7